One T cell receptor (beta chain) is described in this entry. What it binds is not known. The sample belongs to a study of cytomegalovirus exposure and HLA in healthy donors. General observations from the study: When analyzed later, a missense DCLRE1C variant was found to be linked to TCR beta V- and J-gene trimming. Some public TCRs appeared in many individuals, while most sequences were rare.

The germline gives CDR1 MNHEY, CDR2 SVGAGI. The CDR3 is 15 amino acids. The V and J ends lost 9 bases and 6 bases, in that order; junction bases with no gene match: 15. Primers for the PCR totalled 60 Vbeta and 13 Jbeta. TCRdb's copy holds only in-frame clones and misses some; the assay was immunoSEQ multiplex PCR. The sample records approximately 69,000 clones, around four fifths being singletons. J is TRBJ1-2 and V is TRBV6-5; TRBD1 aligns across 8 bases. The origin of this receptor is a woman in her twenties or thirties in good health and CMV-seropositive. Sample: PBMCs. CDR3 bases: TGTGCCAGTAGCAGGGTCTACAGGGGGAATAATGGCTACACCTTC. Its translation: CASSRVYRGNNGYTF.